This T cell receptor beta chain derives from a study of T cell clusters in autoimmune cytopenias. The CDR3 consists of 15 residues. Germline loops: CDR1 ENHRY, CDR2 SYGVKD. This clonotype is labeled medium-sized based on frequency. Each sample's input was approximately 270 ng genomic DNA, 38,000 or so genome equivalents. TRB rearrangements were amplified by touch-down multiplex PCR with mixed TRB-A/B primers. TCRdb reworked the multiplex PCR reads into one entry per CDR3 protein, no DNA. The repertoire shows about 2,000 distinct CDR3 sequences; the top ten hold 6%. The TCR sequence derives from a human donor with an autoimmune cytopenia or autoimmune hepatitis (not recorded which). Material: peripheral blood. The chain carries TRBV10-3 and TRBJ1-2; TCRdb selects TRBD1, and the lack of DNA leaves this call unchecked. Here the CDR3 reads CAISDDGTDFRGYTF.